One and the same sample provided the 29 T cell receptor beta chains below, sequenced in a study of T-cell reconstitution after alpha-beta-depleted transplantation in children. Preparation of the TCRbeta library used unique molecular identifiers. A single record per CDR3 protein comes from TCRdb applying MiXCR to the PCR reads. This table has just over 950,000 distinct CDR3 sequences, around 30% appearing once. The specimen comprised PBMCs, mostly from graft donor cells, sampled 360 days after TCRalphabeta/CD19-depleted stem cell transplant. The receptor source for this set is a boy under two years old who had a stem cell transplant for SCID, so the T cells may come from the graft donor.

The V and J genes are TRBV4-1 and TRBJ2-7; 7 nucleotides line up with TRBD2. V lost 4 bases and J lost 5; bases outside the gene matches: 2. Germline V lookup: CDR1 MGHRA, CDR2 YSYEKL. The CDR3 covers 12 residues. Written as DNA, the CDR3 is TGCGCCAGCAGCCCCGGGAGGAACGAGCAGTACTTC. Translation gives CASSPGRNEQYF.

The chain links TRBV12-3 or TRBV12-4 to TRBJ2-3, with D perhaps assigned TRBD1 or TRBD2 (5 bases each). Trimming removed 6 bases from V and 1 base from J, with 11 bases in between. The CDR3 length is 14 residues. The CDR3 is CASRWDLGTDTQYF. As DNA, the CDR3 is TGTGCCAGCAGATGGGACCTTGGCACAGATACGCAGTATTTT.

The rearrangement links TRBV29-1 to TRBJ2-1, with no clear D. The germline gives CDR1 SQVTM, CDR2 ANQGSEA. CDR3 length equals 16 residues. The V and J ends lost 2 bases and 0 bases respectively, with 14 bases between them. The CDR3 is CSVENLRASSYNEQFF. In nucleotides, the CDR3 is TGCAGCGTTGAAAACCTACGGGCCAGCTCCTACAATGAGCAGTTCTTC.

V and J are TRBV4-3 and TRBJ2-3; D remains unclear. The CDR3 extends over 15 amino acids. V gave up 0 bases and J gave up 3 bases, with 10 bases separating them. The germline V gene encodes CDR1 LGHNA and CDR2 YSLEER. The CDR3 DNA is TGCGCCAGCAGCCAAGATTTAGTGAGAACAGATACGCAGTATTTT. This translates into CASSQDLVRTDTQYF.

This clonotype has a handful of counts. The V and J genes are TRBV27 and TRBJ2-7, with 9 bases matching TRBD1. Germline V gene data show CDR1 as MNHEY and CDR2 as SMNVEV (reference sequence). J was trimmed by 6 bases and V by 6 bases; bases with no gene match: 12. This CDR3 is built from 15 residues. CDR3 residues: CASSNRGQGLVEQYF. Written as DNA, the CDR3 is TGTGCCAGCAGCAACCGGGGACAGGGTTTGGTCGAGCAGTACTTC.

This clonotype occurred a few times. The V and J genes are TRBV12-3 or TRBV12-4 and TRBJ2-5; D gene uncertain. This CDR3 has 14 amino acids. The V end lost 6 bases, the J end lost 3 bases, and 14 bases lay between the germline ends. The CDR3 DNA follows: TGTGCCAGCAGCTTCGGGTTAGGGAAAGAGACCCAGTACTTC. This gives the protein CASSFGLGKETQYF.

The genes are TRBV19 and TRBJ2-2; possible D gene TRBD1, 6 bases. The V gene's germline CDR1 is LNHDA and CDR2 SQIVND (reference sequence). V shed 3 bases and J shed 5 bases, with 7 bases lying between them. This CDR3 spans 13 amino acids. DNA of the CDR3: TGTGCCAGTAGTATCCAGGGGACCGGGGAGCTGTTTTTT. Translating gives CASSIQGTGELFF.

The chain couples TRBV11-2 to TRBJ2-5; 8 bases map to TRBD1. V was pared by 5 bases and J by 1 base, with 9 bases of the junction left unmatched. Germline loops: CDR1 SGHAT, CDR2 FQNNGV. The CDR3 has 16 residues. The CDR3 sequence: CASSEPGQAIQETQYF. The CDR3 nucleotides read TGTGCCAGCAGCGAACCGGGACAGGCGATCCAAGAGACCCAGTACTTC.

This clonotype has more than one count but fewer than ten. The genes are TRBV20-1 and TRBJ2-5; 10 bases fit TRBD2. Germline V gene sequence: CDR1 DFQATT, CDR2 SNEGSKA (reference sequence). The CDR3 runs 14 residues. V trimming: 0 bases; J trimming: 9 bases; junction bases outside the gene matches: 7. Here the CDR3 reads CSAREGTSALPQYF. The CDR3 coding sequence is TGCAGTGCTAGAGAAGGGACTAGCGCCCTCCCCCAGTACTTC.

A few counts support this clonotype. The genes are TRBV15 and TRBJ1-1; the D gene is possibly TRBD1 (5 bases). The CDR3 has 14 amino acids. Trimming shortened V by 4 bases and J by 3 bases, and 12 bases separated the two germline ends. The germline CDR1 and CDR2 sequences are LNHNV and YYDKDF (reference sequence). The CDR3 nucleotides are TGTGCCACCAGCACCAGGGAGGACGACACTGAAGCTTTCTTT. Amino acid sequence: CATSTREDDTEAFF. Full variable domain (remainder filled in from reference TRBV15 and TRBJ1-1): DAMVIQNPRYQVTQFGKPVTLSCSQTLNHNVMYWYQQKSSQAPKLLFHYYDKDFNNEADTPDNFQSRRPNTSFCFLDIRSPGLGDTAMYLCATSTREDDTEAFFGQGTRLTVV.

This clonotype was found a few times. J is TRBJ2-5 and V is TRBV28; 7 nucleotides agree with TRBD2. V dropped 6 bases and J dropped 1; count of bases not matched to a gene: 11. From germline, CDR1 is MDHEN and CDR2 SYDVKM. The CDR3 has 16 amino acids. CDR3: CASSLGRLAFQETQYF. The CDR3 DNA follows: TGTGCCAGCAGCTTGGGTCGACTAGCCTTCCAAGAGACCCAGTACTTC.

This chain connects TRBV5-1 to TRBJ2-7; D is unclear. CDR1 is SGHRS, CDR2 YFSETQ, per germline. Trimming pared 8 bases from V and 0 bases from J, leaving 12 bases between. The CDR3 is made up of 13 amino acids. The CDR3 here is CASATGPSYEQYF. The CDR3 DNA reads TGCGCCAGTGCCACCGGGCCCTCCTACGAGCAGTACTTC.

For the CDR3, the DNA is TGTGCCAGCAGTTTATCTTGGACAGGGGTAGGGATATACAATGAGCAGTTCTTC. Protein product: CASSLSWTGVGIYNEQFF. The chain is built from TRBV27 and TRBJ2-1; 9 bases agree with TRBD1. Germline-derived CDR1 and CDR2 are MNHEY and SMNVEV (reference sequence). The V gene end was trimmed by 0 bases and the J gene end by 4 bases; junction bases not matched to a gene: 10. This CDR3 contains 18 residues.

The CDR3 bases are TGTGCCAGCAGCCCCTTAGGTAGGGGCAACCGGGACAGAAACTATGGCTACACCTTC. It yields the protein CASSPLGRGNRDRNYGYTF. V gene TRBV27 combines with J gene TRBJ1-2, with TRBD1 matching over 7 bases. Germline CDR1 reads MNHEY; CDR2 reads SMNVEV (reference sequence). V dropped 6 bases and J dropped 2; count of bases not matched to a gene: 21. The CDR3 loop spans 19 amino acids.

This clonotype appeared a few times. J is TRBJ2-1 and V is TRBV9; 7 bases map to TRBD1. The CDR3 consists of 14 residues. V was pared by 0 bases and J by 8 bases, with 5 bases of the junction left unmatched. CDR1 SGDLS and CDR2 YYNGEE come from the germline V gene. The chain's CDR3 is CASSVAIQGDEQFF. CDR3 sequence (DNA): TGTGCCAGCAGCGTAGCTATTCAGGGGGATGAGCAGTTCTTC.

V and J are TRBV12-3 or TRBV12-4 and TRBJ2-3, with D perhaps TRBD2 (6 bases). The CDR3 spans 15 residues. V was cut by 3 bases and J by 2 bases, with 12 bases left in between. CDR3 in amino acids: CASSFPEGFTDTQYF. The CDR3 DNA reads as TGTGCCAGCAGTTTTCCGGAGGGTTTCACAGATACGCAGTATTTT.

The chain recombines TRBV12-3 or TRBV12-4 with TRBJ2-3; 9 bases agree with TRBD2. The CDR3 length is 18 residues. The V and J ends lost 6 bases and 3 bases, in that order; junction bases with no gene match: 16. The CDR3 DNA is TGTGCCAGCAGCTCCCCGGGGGAAGGGACTAGCCGAACAGATACGCAGTATTTT. Its translation: CASSSPGEGTSRTDTQYF.

This clonotype showed up just a few times. The CDR3 DNA is TGCAGTGCTAGAAAGGGACTAGCGGGGCTAGCCAAAAACATTCAGTACTTC. It encodes CSARKGLAGLAKNIQYF. The genes are TRBV20-1 and TRBJ2-4, with 13 bases that match TRBD2. The CDR3 loop spans 17 amino acids. With V trimmed by 2 bases and J by 0 bases, 4 bases remained unmatched. The V gene's germline CDR1 is DFQATT and CDR2 SNEGSKA (reference sequence).

The chain uses TRBV24-1 and TRBJ2-1, with TRBD1 matching over 8 bases. CDR1 and CDR2 (germline): KGHDR, SFDVKD. The V gene end was trimmed by 5 bases and the J gene end by 13 bases; junction bases not matched to a gene: 12. The CDR3 loop spans 14 amino acids. As DNA, the CDR3 is TGTGCCACCAGTGCCATGGGGCAGGGGGCTCTCCAGTTCTTC. This sequence encodes CATSAMGQGALQFF.

This clonotype occurred a few times. For the CDR3, the DNA is TGTGCCAGCAGCTCCCTTGTTCAGACCCCTAGGACCCAGTACTTC. It codes for CASSSLVQTPRTQYF. This sequence joins TRBV7-9 and TRBJ2-5; D is unresolved. The CDR3 length is 15 residues. In germline, CDR1 is SEHNR, CDR2 FQNEAQ (reference sequence). The ends were cut back, 4 bases at V and 7 bases at J, with 19 bases in the middle.

The chain links TRBV5-1 to TRBJ1-2; D is uncertain. The ends were cut back, 2 bases at V and 9 bases at J, with 20 bases in the middle. Germline-derived CDR1 and CDR2 are SGHRS and YFSETQ. This CDR3 region has 15 residues. The CDR3, as DNA: TGCGCCAGCAGCTTAGCAGACGGAAGACCTAGTCGCTACACCTTC. Translation: CASSLADGRPSRYTF.

The CDR3 sequence is CASSPQGAFGEAFF. CDR3 nucleotides: TGTGCCAGCAGTCCCCAGGGGGCTTTTGGTGAAGCTTTCTTT. The genes are TRBV12-3 or TRBV12-4 and TRBJ1-1; 8 nucleotides align to TRBD1. CDR3 length equals 14 residues. Losses at the gene ends were 5 bases for V and 7 bases for J; bases not matched to a gene: 9.

The chain carries TRBV11-2 and TRBJ2-3, with TRBD2 identical over 9 bases. This CDR3 comprises 18 residues. Germline CDR1 reads SGHAT; CDR2 reads FQNNGV. Unmatched junction bases numbered 15, after V lost 2 bases and J lost 6 bases. The CDR3 loop reads CASSLFAWPAGGPDTQYF. In DNA form, the CDR3 reads TGTGCCAGCAGCTTATTCGCTTGGCCGGCGGGGGGGCCGGATACGCAGTATTTT.

The genes are TRBV11-2 and TRBJ2-3; either TRBD1 or TRBD2 may fit D (6 bases each). The ends were cut back, 4 bases at V and 2 bases at J, with 10 bases in the middle. Germline-derived CDR1 and CDR2 are SGHAT and FQNNGV. This CDR3 is built from 14 residues. CDR3 coding DNA: TGTGCCAGCAGCTGGGGGGCGTTCACAGATACGCAGTATTTT. It codes for CASSWGAFTDTQYF. The full variable domain, its missing parts supplied by reference TRBV11-2 and TRBJ2-3, is EAGVAQSPRYKIIEKRQSVAFWCNPISGHATLYWYQQILGQGPKLLIQFQNNGVVDDSQLPKDRFSAERLKGVDSTLKIQPAKLEDSAVYLCASSWGAFTDTQYFGPGTRLTVL.

In this sample, this clonotype turned up a few times. V gene TRBV5-1 combines with J gene TRBJ2-6; TRBD1 or TRBD2 may be the D gene (5 bases each). This CDR3 comprises 17 residues. Trimming pared 2 bases from V and 1 base from J, leaving 13 bases between. From germline, CDR1 is SGHRS and CDR2 YFSETQ. The CDR3 protein is CASSFGTADSGANVLTF. In DNA, the CDR3 is TGCGCCAGCAGCTTCGGGACGGCTGATTCTGGGGCCAACGTCCTGACTTTC. Using reference TRBV5-1 and TRBJ2-6 for the parts outside the CDR3, the full variable domain is KAGVTQTPRYLIKTRGQQVTLSCSPISGHRSVSWYQQTPGQGLQFLFEYFSETQRNKGNFPGRFSGRQFSNSRSEMNVSTLELGDSALYLCASSFGTADSGANVLTFGAGSRLTVL.

This rearrangement joins TRBV12-3 or TRBV12-4 to TRBJ2-1; D might be TRBD1 (6 bases). V was pared by 8 bases and J by 5 bases, with 19 bases between. The CDR3 covers 15 residues. CDR3 coding DNA: TGTGCCAGCCAAATCCGGGACATTTTGAACAATGAGCAGTTCTTC. The encoded protein is CASQIRDILNNEQFF.

This clonotype occurred a few times. This chain links TRBV12-3 or TRBV12-4 with TRBJ2-6; D is unclear. The CDR3 consists of 16 residues. V was clipped by 4 bases and J by 1 base, with 11 bases between them. CDR3 bases: TGTGCCAGCAGTTCCGAGCTGGAATCTGGGGCCAACGTCCTGACTTTC. Its protein product is CASSSELESGANVLTF.

The chain employs TRBV20-1 and TRBJ2-5; D perhaps matches TRBD2 (6 bases). The CDR3 is 14 residues long. Germline loops: CDR1 DFQATT, CDR2 SNEGSKA (reference sequence). Trimming left V 7 bases short and J 5 bases short, with 20 bases between. The CDR3 reads CSGRPRLVWETQYF. CDR3 in DNA: TGCAGTGGCCGGCCCCGACTAGTTTGGGAGACCCAGTACTTC.

This clonotype has just a few counts. This chain links TRBV10-1 with TRBJ2-3; D remains ambiguous. V was pared by 6 bases and J by 6 bases, with 13 bases between. Germline loops: CDR1 WNHNN, CDR2 SYGVQD (reference sequence). This CDR3 region has 13 residues. The CDR3 sequence is CASSYDPLDTQYF. Written as DNA, the CDR3 is TGCGCCAGCAGCTACGACCCTTTGGATACGCAGTATTTT.